The next 27 T cell receptor beta chains were all read from a single sample in a study of tumor and adjacent non-tumor tissue in lung cancer. A modified ARM-PCR protocol with three rounds of nested PCR amplified TCRbeta. One entry per CDR3 protein, called by TCRdb with MiXCR from the multiplex PCR reads. The profile covers fewer than 55,000 distinct CDR3 sequences, with roughly two thirds appearing a single time and 15% to 20% taken by the ten largest. The template was RNA from unsorted bulk tissue. The normal lung tissue was taken more than 3 cm from the tumor edge. Material: distant non-tumor lung tissue. The source is a woman aged 40-49 years with non-small cell lung cancer.

This clonotype was seen a handful of times. A read error may produce the germline difference seen at one junction end. CDR3 loop: CASSLKRDSYERYF. The CDR3, as DNA: TGTGCCAGCAGCTTAAAGCGGGACTCCTACGAGCGGTACTTT. The gene calls are TRBV11-2 and TRBJ2-7, with 7 bases that match TRBD2. This CDR3 has 14 residues. Germline CDR1 SGHAT, CDR2 FQNNGV.

With regard to this clonotype: The CDR3 end shows no conserved phenylalanine or tryptophan, and so a read error is likely. The limits of the CDR3 on the DNA are not certain, so only TCRdb's listed CDR3 is given. J is TRBJ1-2 and V is TRBV28; the DNA was not used to check the table's D call, TRBD1. The CDR3 is 15 amino acids in total, end residues counted. Germline V gene data show CDR1 as MDHEN and CDR2 as SYDVKM. The CDR3 region is CASSPHSDRAYGYTI.

The chain links TRBV11-2 to TRBJ2-7; no definite D call. The V gene's germline CDR1 is SGHAT and CDR2 FQNNGV. The CDR3 is made up of 14 amino acids. The V and J ends lost 3 bases and 0 bases respectively, with 9 bases between them. The CDR3 bases are TGTGCCAGCAGCTTGGGCGGATACTCCTACGAGCAGTACTTC. It specifies CASSLGGYSYEQYF.

Many counts were recorded for this clonotype. The chain couples TRBV29-1 to TRBJ1-1, with D uncertain. The germline CDR1 and CDR2 sequences are SQVTM and ANQGSEA. The CDR3 contains 13 residues. Trimming took 7 bases from V and 1 from J, leaving 13 bases between them. The CDR3 DNA follows: TGCAGCGCCAGCCGCCCAGGGAACACTGAAGCTTTCTTT. Translation gives CSASRPGNTEAFF.

Points on this clonotype: A much larger clone lies a single base off, so this may be a read error. The genes are TRBV7-9 and TRBJ2-7; 7 nucleotides match TRBD2. Germline CDR1 is SEHNR and CDR2 is FQNEAQ (reference sequence). This CDR3 has 13 residues. Here the CDR3 reads CASSPGLLYVQYF. CDR3 sequence (DNA): TGTGCCAGCTCTCCGGGACTACTGTACGTGCAGTACTTC.

With respect to this clonotype: In this CDR3 the conserved last residue, phenylalanine or tryptophan, is missing, so a read error is likely. The V call is TRBV5-4, the J call TRBJ1-2, with 9 bases matching TRBD1. With V trimmed by 4 bases and J by 5 bases, 15 bases remained unmatched. Germline CDR1 SGHNT, CDR2 YYREEE (reference sequence). There are 17 residues in the CDR3. CDR3 coding DNA: TGTGCCAGCAGCCGAGTCATAAATACCGGGACAGGGTATGGCTACACCCTC. Residues: CASSRVINTGTGYGYTL.

This clonotype was found many times. This chain links TRBV6-5 with TRBJ2-2; the D is unclear. Germline CDR1 MNHEY, CDR2 SVGAGI. CDR3 size: 16 residues. The ends were cut back, 5 bases at V and 0 bases at J, with 13 bases in the middle. The CDR3 sequence is CASSRRPTANTGELFF. CDR3 DNA: TGTGCCAGCAGTCGAAGGCCCACCGCGAACACCGGGGAGCTGTTTTTT.

For this clonotype: One junction end disagrees with the germline gene, perhaps due to a read error. The chain couples TRBV29-1 to TRBJ2-7, with 7 positions matching TRBD2. CDR3 length: 16 amino acids. Germline values: CDR1 SQVTM, CDR2 ANQGSEA. The CDR3 sequence: CRVGGLGGVSSHEQYF. CDR3 nucleotide sequence: TGCAGAGTTGGGGGTTTGGGGGGGGTTTCTTCTCACGAGCAGTACTTC.

This clonotype appeared many times. This chain uses TRBV7-9 with TRBJ2-3, with 9 bases aligning to TRBD2. Germline assignment: CDR1 SEHNR and CDR2 FQNEAQ (reference sequence). V dropped 7 bases and J dropped 1; count of bases not matched to a gene: 3. This CDR3 spans 14 amino acids. The CDR3 sequence: CASNPSGGTDTQYF. The CDR3 DNA is TGTGCCAGCAACCCTAGCGGGGGCACAGATACGCAGTATTTT.

This clonotype showed up just a few times. Its ends do not fully match the called genes, so a read error is possible. The J gene is TRBJ1-1, the V gene TRBV11-3; unclear D gene. Germline V gene data show CDR1 as SGHNT and CDR2 as YENEEA. This CDR3 spans 13 amino acids. CDR3 DNA sequence: TGTGCTAGCAGCTTAGGCAGGAGCACTGGAGCTTTCTTT. Amino acid sequence: CASSLGRSTGAFF.

As to this clonotype: A much more abundant neighbour one base away suggests this may be a read error. The CDR3 is CARSPQRGGAYGYTF. CDR3 coding DNA: TGCGCCAGGAGCCCGCAGAGGGGGGGGGCCTATGGCTACACCTTC. The chain carries TRBV5-1 and TRBJ1-2; the D gene is possibly TRBD1 (6 bases). The germline V gene has CDR1 SGHRS and CDR2 YFSETQ. Trimming removed 8 bases from V and 4 bases from J, with 21 bases in between. The CDR3 is 15 amino acids.

This clonotype appeared a single time. The V call is TRBV11-3, the J call TRBJ2-7; possible D gene TRBD1, 5 bases. V was shortened by 7 bases and J by 6 bases, with 13 bases between the two germline ends. The CDR3 is 12 residues long. The V gene's germline CDR1 is SGHNT and CDR2 YENEEA. As DNA, the CDR3 is TGTGCCAGCAATTCAGAAAGGGGCGAGCAGTACTTC. As protein: CASNSERGEQYF.

Details on this clonotype: The junction shows a germline mismatch at one end, possibly a read error. DNA of the CDR3: TGCGGTGCTAGAGATCCGGCGACAGGGAGCTCCTACGAGCAGTACTTC. It specifies CGARDPATGSSYEQYF. The rearrangement joins TRBV20-1 to TRBJ2-7; 7 bases fit TRBD1. The CDR3 consists of 16 residues. The germline V gene has CDR1 DFQATT and CDR2 SNEGSKA (reference sequence).

About this clonotype itself: A much larger clone lies one base from this, so it may be a read error. The chain uses TRBV13 and TRBJ1-1; possible D gene TRBD1, 5 bases. The CDR3 sequence is 13 residues long. CDR1 PRHDT and CDR2 FYEKMQ come from the germline V gene (reference sequence). The CDR3 loop is CASSLPGLTDAFF. For the CDR3, the DNA is TGTGCCAGCAGCCTACCGGGACTTACTGATGCTTTCTTT.

For this clonotype: This is likely a read error, given that the CDR3 carries no conserved phenylalanine or tryptophan at its end. This chain uses TRBV29-1 with TRBJ1-2; the D gene is possibly TRBD1 (5 bases). Germline V gene lookup returns CDR1 SQVTM and CDR2 ANQGSEA. The CDR3 covers 10 residues. CDR3 residues: CGARDSGYTL. In nucleotides, the CDR3 is TGCGGTGCCAGGGATTCGGGCTACACCTTA.

Turning to this clonotype: A much larger clone differs by one base, so this may be a read error. This chain uses TRBV6-1 with TRBJ2-3, with 7 positions matching TRBD2. CDR1 MNHNS and CDR2 SASEGT come from the germline V gene. The CDR3 loop spans 15 amino acids. For the CDR3, the DNA is TGTGCCACCGTACTCCATAGCGGGCTAGCAGATACGGAGTATTTT. Translating it yields CATVLHSGLADTEYF.

About this clonotype itself: Because it lacks the conserved phenylalanine or tryptophan at the end, this CDR3 is likely a read error. The chain combines TRBV5-4 with TRBJ2-1; D is perhaps TRBD1 or TRBD2 (5 bases each). Trimming left V 3 bases short and J 6 bases short, with 13 bases between. The V gene's germline CDR1 is SGHNT and CDR2 YYREEE (reference sequence). The CDR3 runs to 14 residues. CDR3 DNA: TGTGCCAGCAGCTCCGGGACCGGGATCAATGAGCAGTTCATC. Amino acids: CASSSGTGINEQFI.

This clonotype was seen ten or more times. This chain links TRBV5-1 with TRBJ2-2, with D hard to call. Between the trimmed V and J ends, which lost 1 base and 2 bases, there was a span of 12 bases. The CDR3 runs 16 residues. CDR1 SGHRS and CDR2 YFSETQ come from the germline V gene. In DNA form, the CDR3 reads TGCGCCAGCAGCTTGTTTCCAGCAGTTAACACCGGGGAGCTGTTTTTT. It codes for CASSLFPAVNTGELFF.

This sequence joins TRBV6-1 and TRBJ2-3; D is ambiguous. Per the germline V gene, CDR1 is MNHNS and CDR2 is SASEGT. This CDR3 has 13 residues. V was trimmed by 9 bases and J by 2 bases, leaving 12 bases between them. CDR3 loop: CASGSRHTDTQYF. The CDR3 coding sequence is TGTGCCAGTGGTAGCAGGCACACAGATACGCAGTATTTT.

On this clonotype: The germline gene is not matched at one end of the junction; a read error may be the cause. The chain combines TRBV29-1 with TRBJ2-3, with 8 positions matching TRBD2. CDR3 length: 15 residues. Germline V gives CDR1 SQVTM, CDR2 ANQGSEA. The CDR3 reads CSVETGTSGLRPHYF. In DNA, the CDR3 is TGCAGCGTTGAAACCGGGACTAGTGGGCTTCGTCCGCACTATTTT.

V and J are TRBV11-2 and TRBJ2-4; 7 nucleotides line up with TRBD2. The CDR3 is made up of 16 amino acids. Germline V gene lookup returns CDR1 SGHAT and CDR2 FQNNGV. CDR3 protein: CTSSPLTSGRDNIQYF. As DNA, the CDR3 is TGTACGAGCAGCCCTCTGACTAGTGGGAGGGACAACATTCAGTACTTC.

The table lists this clonotype with a few counts. This is likely a read error, given that the CDR3 carries no conserved phenylalanine or tryptophan at its end. This chain uses TRBV10-2 with TRBJ1-5; D is uncertain. TRBJ2-3 matches the DNA end more closely, so the J call is doubtful. Germline-derived CDR1 and CDR2 are WSHSY and SAAADI. The CDR3 is 14 residues long. Here the CDR3 DNA reads TGCGCCAGCAGTGAGGGGTCACGCAATCAGCCCCAGTATTTA. Protein sequence: CASSEGSRNQPQYL.

The rearrangement links TRBV7-3 to TRBJ2-3; D gene uncertain. V was trimmed by 1 base and J by 4 bases, leaving 9 bases between them. Germline V gene data show CDR1 as SGHTA and CDR2 as FQGTGA. CDR3 length equals 14 residues. The CDR3, as DNA: TGTGCCAGCAGCTTAATGCCTTCCGCAGATACGCAGTATTTT. Translating gives CASSLMPSADTQYF.

This clonotype is classed as medium-sized. The chain uses TRBV11-2 and TRBJ2-2; TRBD2 is a possible D gene (6 bases). The CDR3 consists of 15 residues. Germline CDR1 SGHAT, CDR2 FQNNGV. Trimming removed 5 bases from V and 5 bases from J, with 15 bases in between. CDR3: CASSKPRGGTGELFF. In DNA, the CDR3 is TGTGCCAGCAGCAAACCCCGGGGAGGAACCGGGGAGCTGTTTTTT.

A word on this clonotype: This may be a read error: a much more frequent sequence differs by one nucleotide. The chain is built from TRBV20-1 and TRBJ1-1; TRBD1 matches at 9 bases. The CDR3 totals 15 residues. Germline assignment: CDR1 DFQATT and CDR2 SNEGSKA (reference sequence). The CDR3 sequence: CNATGTGILNTEAFF. CDR3 nucleotides: TGCAATGCGACCGGGACAGGGATACTGAACACTGAAGCTTTCTTT.

Details on this clonotype: The junction does not match germline at one end; this may be a read error. The chain combines TRBV11-2 with TRBJ1-6, with TRBD1 as a possible D gene (5 bases). Germline assignment: CDR1 SGHAT and CDR2 FQNNGV. The CDR3 totals 14 residues. The CDR3 nucleotides read TGCGCCAGCAGCCTGGTTGGGGACAATTCACCCCTCCACTTT. Residues: CASSLVGDNSPLHF.

The genes are TRBV12-3 or TRBV12-4 and TRBJ2-5, with 8 bases identical to TRBD1. After removal of 0 bases from V and 7 bases from J, the junction contained 10 bases not matched to a gene. The CDR3 loop spans 16 amino acids. CDR3 amino acids: CASSLAWGQAGGTQYF. The DNA for the CDR3 is TGTGCCAGCAGTTTAGCTTGGGGACAGGCCGGAGGGACCCAGTACTTC.